This record concerns one T cell receptor beta chain sequence. Its matching antigen is unknown. These data are taken from a study of cytomegalovirus exposure and HLA in healthy donors. General study findings and limits: Later on, a genetic analysis was performed. It linked a missense variant in DCLRE1C with V- and J-gene trimming of TCR beta.

PCR used 60 Vbeta primers and 13 Jbeta primers. TCRdb keeps only in-frame clones here, not all; method: immunoSEQ multiplex PCR. The profile shows some 180,000 clones, 85% of them singletons. The TCR sequence derives from a man between 25 and 39 years old in good health and CMV-seropositive. Sequenced input: PBMCs.

CDR3 nucleotide sequence: TGTGCCATCAGTAAGCGGGAGGCCCCCTCTGGGGCCAACGTCCTGACTTTC. Protein: CAISKREAPSGANVLTF. V gene TRBV10-3 combines with J gene TRBJ2-6; 9 nucleotides agree with TRBD2. With 5 bases clipped from V and 0 bases from J, the junction kept 5 bases outside the gene matches. The germline CDR1 and CDR2 sequences are ENHRY and SYGVKD. This CDR3 has 17 residues.